The 6 T cell receptor beta chains below all came from one sample that was sequenced in a study of Ad26.COV2.S vaccination and SARS-CoV-2 variants. Indicated treatment: 19 received Ad26.COV2.S at low or high dose, single or two shots; several received placebo; per-sample allocation not given. At day 63 after the first vaccine or placebo injection, samples were drawn. Profiled with immunoSEQ multiplex PCR; TCRdb holds only in-frame clones, not every one. The data hold some 370,000 clones, with about 83% observed a single time. The sequencing used peripheral blood, collected in a trial of Ad26.COV2.S vaccine versus placebo. The receptors were gathered from a person between 18 and 65 years old who received the Ad26.COV2.S COVID-19 vaccine or a placebo.

This chain connects TRBV5-1 to TRBJ1-1, with 9 bases fitting TRBD1. J was trimmed by 7 bases and V by 3 bases; bases with no gene match: 10. CDR3 length equals 15 residues. Germline assignment: CDR1 SGHRS and CDR2 YFSETQ. This CDR3 reads CASSSDPSGQGEAFF. The CDR3 DNA follows: TGCGCCAGCAGCTCGGACCCTTCGGGACAGGGTGAAGCTTTCTTT.

V is TRBV2 and J is TRBJ1-2; weak D call: TRBD1 (6 bases). Looked up from germline, CDR1 is SNHLY and CDR2 is FYNNEI. V dropped 2 bases and J dropped 8 bases, with 21 bases sitting between them. This CDR3 is 16 amino acids long. Here the CDR3 reads CASSELSGQIRGGYTF. In nucleotides, the CDR3 is TGTGCCAGCAGTGAACTAAGTGGACAGATCCGCGGCGGCTACACCTTC.

The J gene is TRBJ2-1, the V gene TRBV9, with 11 positions matching TRBD2. V gave up 3 bases and J gave up 4 bases; unmatched junction bases: 9. This CDR3 contains 17 residues. Germline CDR1 SGDLS, CDR2 YYNGEE. CDR3 in amino acids: CASSATTGTSGYNEQFF. The CDR3 nucleotides are TGTGCCAGCAGCGCCACAACCGGGACTAGCGGTTACAATGAGCAGTTCTTC.

This chain links TRBV18 with TRBJ1-4, with D tentatively TRBD1 (5 bases). V was shortened by 6 bases and J by 8 bases, with 13 bases between the two germline ends. Germline V gives CDR1 KGHSH, CDR2 LQKENI. The CDR3 spans 13 residues. The CDR3 region has the DNA TGTGCCAGCTCCCCTAACGGGGGGGAAAAACTGTTTTTT. Residues: CASSPNGGEKLFF.

In this sample, this clone is medium-sized (0.01 to 0.1%). This chain uses TRBV21-1 with TRBJ2-5; the table gives TRBD2 as D, unverified against the DNA. TRBV21-1 is annotated as a pseudogene. CDR3 size: 11 residues. The CDR3 DNA reads TGTGCCACGGGGAGGCCAGAGACCCAGTACTTC. It translates to CATGRPETQYF.

The rearrangement joins TRBV19 to TRBJ2-2; D may correspond to TRBD1 or TRBD2 (5 bases each). Germline V lookup: CDR1 LNHDA, CDR2 SQIVND (reference sequence). V shed 7 bases and J shed 4 bases, with 16 bases lying between them. This CDR3 spans 15 amino acids. CDR3 protein: CASKLEGPGTGELFF. Written as DNA, the CDR3 is TGTGCCAGTAAACTCGAGGGACCGGGCACCGGGGAGCTGTTTTTT.